This section outlines one TCR beta chain sequence together with its context. The use of a sample-barcoded 5' primer and a J-beta primer mix characterized a second PCR of roughly 6 to 11 cycles. TCRdb re-called the 5' RACE reads with MiXCR, one entry per CDR3 protein. The data contain almost 800,000 distinct CDR3 sequences, 58% of them singletons. The data were taken from a study of blood T cells in healthy people across ages. Trimming at V came to 0 bases and at J to 5 bases, leaving 7 bases not matched to a gene. The CDR3 is 16 residues long. Germline CDR1 is DFQATT and CDR2 is SNEGSKA (reference sequence).

What was sequenced was blood. The origin of this receptor is a man aged 25-45 years in good health. V gene TRBV20-1 combines with J gene TRBJ2-5; the match to TRBD1 covers 12 bases. The DNA for the CDR3 is TGCAGTGCTAGAGATTGGGGACAGGGGGCTTGGGAGACCCAGTACTTC. Protein product: CSARDWGQGAWETQYF.